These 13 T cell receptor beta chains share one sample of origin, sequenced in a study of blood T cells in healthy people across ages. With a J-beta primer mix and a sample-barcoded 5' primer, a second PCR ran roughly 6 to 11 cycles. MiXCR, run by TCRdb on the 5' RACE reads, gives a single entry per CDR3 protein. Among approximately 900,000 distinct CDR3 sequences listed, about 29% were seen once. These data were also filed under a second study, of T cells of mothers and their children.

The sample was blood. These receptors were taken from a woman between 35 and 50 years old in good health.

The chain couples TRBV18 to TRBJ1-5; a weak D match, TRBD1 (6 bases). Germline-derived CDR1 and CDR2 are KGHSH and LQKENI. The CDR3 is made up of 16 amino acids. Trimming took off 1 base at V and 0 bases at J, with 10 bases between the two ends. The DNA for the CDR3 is TGTGCCAGCTCACCACAGAGGGGGGATAGCAATCAGCCCCAGCATTTT. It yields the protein CASSPQRGDSNQPQHF.

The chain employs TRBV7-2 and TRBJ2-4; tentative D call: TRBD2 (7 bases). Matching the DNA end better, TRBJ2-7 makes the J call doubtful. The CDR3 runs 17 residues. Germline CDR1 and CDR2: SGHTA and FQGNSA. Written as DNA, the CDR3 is TGTGCCAGCAGCTTAGGGGGCGGGGGCCCTTCGGGGAGCGAGCAGTACTTC. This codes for CASSLGGGGPSGSEQYF.

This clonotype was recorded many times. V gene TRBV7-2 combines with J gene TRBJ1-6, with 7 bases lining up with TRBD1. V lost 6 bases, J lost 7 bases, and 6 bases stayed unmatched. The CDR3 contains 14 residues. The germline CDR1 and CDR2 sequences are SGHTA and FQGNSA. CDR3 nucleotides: TGTGCCAGCAGTCGCAGGGGGTTCAATTCACCCCTCCACTTT. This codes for CASSRRGFNSPLHF.

This chain's CDR3 is CAISRSEVVEAFF. The CDR3 region has the DNA TGTGCCATTTCCCGGTCCGAAGTGGTTGAAGCTTTCTTT. V gene TRBV10-3 combines with J gene TRBJ1-1; D uncertain. Germline CDR1 and CDR2: ENHRY and SYGVKD. The CDR3 length is 13 residues. V gave up 9 bases and J gave up 7 bases, with 18 bases separating them.

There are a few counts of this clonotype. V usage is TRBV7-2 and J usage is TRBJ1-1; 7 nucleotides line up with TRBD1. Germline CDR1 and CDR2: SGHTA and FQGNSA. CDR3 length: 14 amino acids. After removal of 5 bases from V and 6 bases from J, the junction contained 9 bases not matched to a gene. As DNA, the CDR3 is TGTGCCAGCAGCCCACGACAGGGAGGGCCTGAAGCTTTCTTT. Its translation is CASSPRQGGPEAFF.

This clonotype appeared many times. Here the CDR3 reads CASSLMAPAATDTQYF. The CDR3 nucleotides are TGTGCCAGCAGCCTAATGGCCCCGGCCGCCACAGATACGCAGTATTTT. The rearrangement joins TRBV7-2 to TRBJ2-3; no clear D gene. This CDR3 is 16 amino acids long. V gave up 5 bases and J gave up 2 bases, with 17 bases separating them. Germline lookup yields CDR1 SGHTA and CDR2 FQGNSA. The full variable domain, its missing parts supplied by reference TRBV7-2 and TRBJ2-3, is GAGVSQSPSNKVTEKGKDVELRCDPISGHTALYWYRQSLGQGLEFLIYFQGNSAPDKSGLPSDRFSAERTGGSVSTLTIQRTQQEDSAVYLCASSLMAPAATDTQYFGPGTRLTVL.

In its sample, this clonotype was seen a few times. The CDR3 sequence is CSARPGGRLSYEQYF. CDR3 coding DNA: TGCAGTGCTAGGCCCGGGGGGCGTCTATCCTACGAGCAGTACTTC. The chain uses TRBV20-1 and TRBJ2-7; a possible D gene is TRBD2 (7 bases). V dropped 3 bases and J dropped 1 base, with 16 bases sitting between them. This CDR3 has 15 amino acids. CDR1 is DFQATT, CDR2 SNEGSKA, per germline (reference sequence).

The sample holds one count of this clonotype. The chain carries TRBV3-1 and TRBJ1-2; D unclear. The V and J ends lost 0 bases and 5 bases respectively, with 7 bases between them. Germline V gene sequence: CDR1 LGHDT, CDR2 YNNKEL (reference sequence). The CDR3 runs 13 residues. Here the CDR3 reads CASSQDVSYGYTF. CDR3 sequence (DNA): TGTGCCAGCAGCCAAGATGTCTCTTATGGCTACACCTTC. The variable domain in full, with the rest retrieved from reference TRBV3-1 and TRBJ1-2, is DTAVSQTPKYLVTQMGNDKSIKCEQNLGHDTMYWYKQDSKKFLKIMFSYNNKELIINETVPNRFSPKSPDKAHLNLHINSLELGDSAVYFCASSQDVSYGYTFGSGTRLTVV.

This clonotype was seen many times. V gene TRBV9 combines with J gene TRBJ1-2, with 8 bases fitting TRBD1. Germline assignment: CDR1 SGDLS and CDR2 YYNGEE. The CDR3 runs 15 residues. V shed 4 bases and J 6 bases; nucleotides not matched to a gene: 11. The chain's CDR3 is CASSIGQGDRNGYTF. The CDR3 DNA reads TGTGCCAGCAGCATAGGACAGGGCGACCGTAATGGCTACACCTTC.

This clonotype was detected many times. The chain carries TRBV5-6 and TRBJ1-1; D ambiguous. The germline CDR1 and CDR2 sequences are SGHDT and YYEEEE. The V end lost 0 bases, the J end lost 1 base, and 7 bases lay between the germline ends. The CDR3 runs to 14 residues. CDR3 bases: TGTGCCAGCAGCTTGGAACGGAGGAACACTGAAGCTTTCTTT. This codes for CASSLERRNTEAFF.

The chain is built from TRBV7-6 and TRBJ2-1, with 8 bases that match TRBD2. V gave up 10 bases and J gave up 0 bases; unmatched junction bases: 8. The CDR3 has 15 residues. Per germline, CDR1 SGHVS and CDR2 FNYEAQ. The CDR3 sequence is CATGGAVSSYNEQFF. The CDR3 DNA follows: TGTGCCACCGGGGGGGCGGTTAGCTCCTACAATGAGCAGTTCTTC.

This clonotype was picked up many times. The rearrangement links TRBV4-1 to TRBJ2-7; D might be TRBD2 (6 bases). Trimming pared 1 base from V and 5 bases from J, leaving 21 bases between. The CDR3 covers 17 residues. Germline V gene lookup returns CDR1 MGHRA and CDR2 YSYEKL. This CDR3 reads CASSQGPRGSGRNEQYF. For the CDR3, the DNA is TGCGCCAGCAGCCAAGGCCCGCGGGGTTCAGGGAGGAACGAGCAGTACTTC.

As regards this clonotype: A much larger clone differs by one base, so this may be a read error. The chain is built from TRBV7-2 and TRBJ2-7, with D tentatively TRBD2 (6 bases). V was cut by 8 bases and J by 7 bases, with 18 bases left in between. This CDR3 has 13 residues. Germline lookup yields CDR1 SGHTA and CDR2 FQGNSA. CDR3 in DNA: TGTGCCAGCGGCCCCCGGAGGGGTGGGGAGCAGTACTTC. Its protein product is CASGPRRGGEQYF. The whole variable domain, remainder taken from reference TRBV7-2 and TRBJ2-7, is GAGVSQSPSNKVTEKGKDVELRCDPISGHTALYWYRQSLGQGLEFLIYFQGNSAPDKSGLPSDRFSAERTGGSVSTLTIQRTQQEDSAVYLCASGPRRGGEQYFGPGTRLTVT.